This TCR beta chain was profiled in a study of blood T cell repertoires in COVID-19. CDR3 size: 14 residues. V was clipped by 3 bases and J by 2 bases, with 10 bases between them. Per germline, CDR1 WNHNN and CDR2 SYGVQD (reference sequence). Generated by immunoSEQ multiplex PCR, the TCRdb table keeps only in-frame clones and is missing some. The sample lists tens of thousands of clones; just over 85% were seen once. The clonotype was recovered from a man between 50 and 59 years old with acute or convalescent COVID-19. The chain is built from TRBV10-1 and TRBJ1-2; the D is unclear. The sample comprised peripheral blood. CDR3 in amino acids: CASSEGGRNYGYTF. The CDR3 DNA is TGCGCCAGCAGTGAAGGTGGCAGGAACTATGGCTACACCTTC.